This TCR beta chain was observed in a study of PD-1 blockade in classical Hodgkin lymphoma (dated by TCRdb to the early 2020s). About the full investigation: Nivolumab dosing was 3 mg/kg intravenously every 2 weeks, continuing until either disease progression or unacceptable toxicity. The study used CyTOF and TCR beta sequencing to define a peripheral blood immune signature of response to PD-1 blockade in classical Hodgkin lymphoma.

Genomic DNA was isolated using the Qiagen DNeasy kit from unsorted PBMCs as well as from negatively selected CD4+ and CD8+ fractions. TCR beta CDR3 regions were subjected to amplification by immunoSEQ multiplex PCR with primers that anneal to V and J segments. Amplification bias was minimized using a synthetic immune receptor repertoire, and residual bias was removed computationally after sequencing. The published analysis was carried out like this. Repertoire diversity was quantified as the Shannon entropy index using custom Python scripts. Unsorted, CD4+ and CD8+ repertoires were analyzed separately, except for combined analyses in which CD4+ and CD8+ sequences were merged in silico. Clonal expansion was defined as at least a 2-fold frequency increase after treatment relative to C1D1, with a pseudocount of 0.5 for undetected baseline clones. Singleton clones were defined as clones with 0 or 1 copy at C1D1, and non-singleton clones were defined as clones with 2 or more copies. Clones expanded in unsorted samples were annotated as CD4+, CD8+ or unknown by matching protein sequences in sorted samples from the same patient. Wilcoxon tests were applied to paired samples to test diversity changes from C1D1 to C4D1. In TCRdb, the immuneACCESS table is reduced to in-frame sequences with V and J assigned. These tables do not hold every clone; where another copy was compared, an unresolved V gene accounts for under half, and the others remain unexplained. From that table come the V and J calls and clone size; the DNA was used to work out D and trimming. For this sample there are 15,000 to 20,000 clones; roughly 63% appear just once. About 9% of the sample is in the top ten clones.

The sample's time point label, in plain terms: cycle 2 day 1 (C2D1) of nivolumab. Every trial patient had relapsed after autologous stem cell transplantation, and cohorts A, B and C differed in prior brentuximab vedotin exposure. A total of 50 to 70 patients with relapsed/refractory classical Hodgkin lymphoma made up the trial cohort, and each patient's best overall response was complete response, partial response or progressive disease. In the multi-cohort phase II CheckMate 205 trial, trial patients received single-agent nivolumab. An independent review committee assessed best overall response using the 2007 International Working Group response criteria. Trial PBMCs were obtained immediately prior to nivolumab initiation (C1D1) and on therapy at cycle 2 day 1 and cycle 4 day 1. Peripheral blood was collected in 8 mL Vacutainer Cell Preparation Tubes, from which PBMCs were isolated by centrifugation and then cryopreserved.

CDR1 and CDR2 were assigned from the germline V gene (reference sequence) as SGHNT and YYREEE. Germline trimming: 6 bases from V, 8 bases from J; junction bases outside gene matches: 11. The CDR3, cysteine through phenylalanine, is 14 amino acids long. Only the CDR3 DNA stays, 42 bases, in frame from base 1. Turning to this clone: Its antigen is currently not known. No per-base quality is available; no much larger clone lies one base away.

What the work shows at the level of the full study, not this receptor alone: Baseline TCR diversity was reported to be lower in newly diagnosed patients than in healthy donors and to be lower still in relapsed/refractory patients. By C4D1, a significant rise was seen in CD4+ TCR diversity but not in CD8+ TCR diversity (p=0.0027 vs p=0.16), and the rise was most apparent among complete responders (p=0.02). Trial patients with a complete response had baseline diversity similar to that of newly diagnosed patients, while partial responders and progressors had significantly lower diversity. Diversity was lower in patients who began nivolumab less than 1 year after ASCT, so these patients were left out of later analyses to avoid confounding by immune reconstitution. The study was restricted to a single clinical trial cohort, and the causes of repertoire differences, possibly disease activity or prior therapy, were left undefined.

In this chain, TRBV5-4 is recombined with TRBJ1-1, with 9 junctional bases fitting TRBD1. Sequences were derived from peripheral blood mononuclear cells (PBMCs), sampled before the second cycle of nivolumab. The source of this sequence is a human donor with classical Hodgkin lymphoma. The nucleotides read TGTGCCAGCACCTTCGGGGGACAGGGACTAGAAGCTTTCTTT. It encodes CASTFGGQGLEAFF.